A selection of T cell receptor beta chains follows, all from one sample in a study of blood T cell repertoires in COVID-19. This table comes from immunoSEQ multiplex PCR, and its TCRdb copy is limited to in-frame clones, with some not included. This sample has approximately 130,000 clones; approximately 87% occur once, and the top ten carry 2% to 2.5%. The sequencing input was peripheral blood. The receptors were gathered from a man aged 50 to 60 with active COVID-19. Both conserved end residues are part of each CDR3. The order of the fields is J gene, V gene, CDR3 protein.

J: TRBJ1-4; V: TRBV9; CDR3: CASSLTPGTGGEKLFF
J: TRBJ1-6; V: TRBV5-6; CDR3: CASSLGRGDSPLHF
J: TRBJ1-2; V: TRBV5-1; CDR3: CASSLEGVSGYTF
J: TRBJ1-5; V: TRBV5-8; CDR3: CASSLGSTAQPQHF
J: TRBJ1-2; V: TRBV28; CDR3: CASSLMGGYGYTF
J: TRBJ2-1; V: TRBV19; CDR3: CASTPGTGAYNEQFF
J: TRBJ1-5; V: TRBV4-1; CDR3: CASSQDGQGQPQHF
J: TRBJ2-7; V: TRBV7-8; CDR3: CASNTMTGAYEQYF
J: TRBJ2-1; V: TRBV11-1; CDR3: CASSLSTGVNEQFF
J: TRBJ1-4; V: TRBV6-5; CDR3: CASRLDDSRNEKLFF
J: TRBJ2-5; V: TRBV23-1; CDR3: CASSQGGEYQETQYF
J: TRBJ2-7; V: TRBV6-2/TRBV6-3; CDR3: CASSFSTRGVREQYF
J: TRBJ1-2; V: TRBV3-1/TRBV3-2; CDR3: CARDRVGYGYTF
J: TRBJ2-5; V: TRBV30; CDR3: CAWSTGLAGGETQYF
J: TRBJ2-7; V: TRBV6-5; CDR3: CASSTRDRGGYEQYF
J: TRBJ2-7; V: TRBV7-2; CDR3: CASSPQGAVSSYEQYF
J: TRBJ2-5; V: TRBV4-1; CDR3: CASSQVAGGETQYF
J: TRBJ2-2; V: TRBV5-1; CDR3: CASSLGTLTLTGELFF
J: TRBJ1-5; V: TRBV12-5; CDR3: CASGLVASRFSQPQHF
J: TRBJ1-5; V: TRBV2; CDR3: CASSERNQPQHF
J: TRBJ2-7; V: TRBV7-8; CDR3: CASSQTGGKTYEQYF
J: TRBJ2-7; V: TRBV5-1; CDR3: CASGTGNHEQYF
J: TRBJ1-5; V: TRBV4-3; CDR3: CASSQDRAPGGNQPQHF
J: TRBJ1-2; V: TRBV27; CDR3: CASSLSGQGRIYGYTF
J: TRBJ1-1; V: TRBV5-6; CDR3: CASSFPAGGAGRNTEAFF
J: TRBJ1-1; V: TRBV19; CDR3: CASSIVPPGQGARDTEAFF
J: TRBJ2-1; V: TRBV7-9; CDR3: CASSHPGLAVHEQFF
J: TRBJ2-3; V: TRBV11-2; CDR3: CASSLAQYPGQGYTDTQYF
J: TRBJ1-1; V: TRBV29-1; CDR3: CSVEKDRESEAFF
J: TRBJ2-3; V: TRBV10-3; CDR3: CAISESDRVSDTQYF
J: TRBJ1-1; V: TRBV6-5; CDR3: CASSYSNMNTEAFF
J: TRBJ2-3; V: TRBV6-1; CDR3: CASSEVGAGDTQYF
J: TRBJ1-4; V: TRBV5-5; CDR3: CASNLERRNTNEKLFF
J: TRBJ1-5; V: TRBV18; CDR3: CASSLTETGPDQPQHF
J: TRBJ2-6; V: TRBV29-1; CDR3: CSVAGLAGNSGANVLTF
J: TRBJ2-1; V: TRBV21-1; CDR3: CASSIFPGLAGDEQFF
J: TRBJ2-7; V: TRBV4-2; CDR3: CASSTGVTYEQYF
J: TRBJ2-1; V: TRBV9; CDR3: CASSPLAGGFYNEQFF
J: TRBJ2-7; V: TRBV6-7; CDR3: CASSYVTGSYEQYF
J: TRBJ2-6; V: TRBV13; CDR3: CASSFSGANVLTF
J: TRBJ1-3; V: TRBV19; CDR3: CASSPPGTGVRNTIYF
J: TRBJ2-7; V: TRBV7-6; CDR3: CASSLAGGAEQYF
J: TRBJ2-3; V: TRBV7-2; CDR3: CASSLGGGPGGAQYF
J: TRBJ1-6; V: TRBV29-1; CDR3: CSVAGQPNSPLHF
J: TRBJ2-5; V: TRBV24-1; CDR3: CATSDSGTRVETQYF
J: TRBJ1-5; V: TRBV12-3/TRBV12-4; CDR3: CASSFQGPQPQHF
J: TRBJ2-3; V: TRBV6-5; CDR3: CASSYGRQGKADTQYF
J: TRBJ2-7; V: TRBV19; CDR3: CASRERGAYEQYF
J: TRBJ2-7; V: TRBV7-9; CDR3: CASSFDRGPSYEQYF
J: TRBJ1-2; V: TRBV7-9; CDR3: CASSFRRGTNYGYTF